Included here is one T cell receptor beta chain sequence, with context. Its antigen is not known. These data come from a study of Tregs in tolerant kidney transplant recipients. Study findings and constraints: Findings come from small patient numbers and require larger validation. Biological reproducibility was not directly addressed in this study.

Data came from immunoSEQ multiplex PCR; TCRdb stores just in-frame clones and leaves some out. The table records under 45,000 clones, over 95% of them present only once. The germline CDR1 and CDR2 sequences are SGHNT and YENEEA. V was shortened by 2 bases and J by 3 bases, with 16 bases between the two germline ends. CDR3 size: 16 residues. The receptor's source is a human donor in good health. V is TRBV11-3 and J is TRBJ1-1; the D gene is possibly TRBD1 (5 bases). Material for sequencing was Tregs from blood cultured with allogeneic cells. The CDR3 nucleotides are TGTGCCAGCAGCTTATACCGGGACCCCTGGTACACTGAAGCTTTCTTT. Encoded protein: CASSLYRDPWYTEAFF.